This passage covers 7 T cell receptor beta chains from one sample sequenced in a study of cytomegalovirus exposure and HLA in healthy donors. Researchers ran the PCR with 60 Vbeta and 13 Jbeta primers. Using immunoSEQ multiplex PCR, the repertoire was profiled, and TCRdb retains in-frame clones only, with some absent. The sample has around 100,000 clones, 75% seen once. Sequencing was performed on PBMCs. The receptors derive from a woman younger than 35 in good health and CMV-seropositive.

In its sample, this clone was seen a few times. This chain joins TRBV11-2 and TRBJ1-4; 8 bases agree with TRBD1. CDR1 is SGHAT, CDR2 FQNNGV, per germline. The CDR3 consists of 15 residues. The V segment lost 2 bases and the J segment 7 bases; nucleotides outside the gene matches: 6. The CDR3 loop reads CASSLSTGGGEKLFF. The CDR3 nucleotides are TGTGCCAGCAGCTTAAGCACAGGGGGTGGTGAAAAACTGTTTTTT.

In its sample, this clone was seen a few times. This chain uses TRBV6-4 with TRBJ2-1; the D gene is possibly TRBD2 (6 bases). Trimming removed 0 bases at V and 14 bases at J, with 17 bases between. This CDR3 comprises 14 residues. CDR1 and CDR2 (germline): MRHNA, SNTAGT. The CDR3 reads CASSDSNEASAKFF. In DNA, the CDR3 is TGTGCCAGCAGTGACTCGAACGAAGCTAGCGCAAAGTTCTTC.

This rearrangement joins TRBV2 to TRBJ2-1, with 10 positions matching TRBD2. V gave up 6 bases and J gave up 9 bases; unmatched junction bases: 11. The CDR3 totals 15 residues. CDR1 is SNHLY, CDR2 FYNNEI, per germline. This CDR3 is CASRKWASGSLEQFF. As DNA, the CDR3 is TGTGCCAGCAGGAAGTGGGCTAGCGGGAGTCTTGAGCAGTTCTTC.

The CDR3 spells CASTRDRGDTEAFF. Here the CDR3 DNA reads TGTGCCAGCACCCGGGACAGGGGGGACACTGAAGCTTTCTTT. The chain recombines TRBV6-5 with TRBJ1-1, with 11 bases fitting TRBD1. This CDR3 spans 14 amino acids. V lost 7 bases and J lost 3; bases outside the gene matches: 4. Per the germline V gene, CDR1 is MNHEY and CDR2 is SVGAGI.

The rearrangement joins TRBV7-9 to TRBJ1-4, with 10 bases identical to TRBD1. Germline lookup yields CDR1 SEHNR and CDR2 FQNEAQ (reference sequence). V gave up 5 bases and J gave up 5 bases; unmatched junction bases: 2. The length of the CDR3 is 14 residues. CDR3 sequence: CASSRDRGNEKLFF. In DNA form, the CDR3 reads TGTGCCAGCAGCCGGGACAGGGGAAATGAAAAACTGTTTTTT.

The J gene is TRBJ2-7, the V gene TRBV2, with D possibly being TRBD1 (5 bases). V was clipped by 1 base and J by 4 bases, with 5 bases between them. The V gene's germline CDR1 is SNHLY and CDR2 FYNNEI. This CDR3 has 12 residues. The CDR3 DNA reads TGTGCCAGCAGTGAAGAGGGGTACGAGCAGTACTTC. This codes for CASSEEGYEQYF.

This clone occurred once. The chain employs TRBV18 and TRBJ1-5; D is unresolved. V was trimmed by 3 bases and J by 0 bases, leaving 9 bases between them. The CDR3 runs to 15 residues. Germline V lookup: CDR1 KGHSH, CDR2 LQKENI. This CDR3 reads CASSPFPGSNQPQHF. As DNA, the CDR3 is TGTGCCAGCTCACCTTTTCCGGGTAGCAATCAGCCCCAGCATTTT.